The clone carrying this T cell receptor beta chain was counted at least ten times. Its antigen is unknown. This specimen comes from a study of T cell repertoires in cytomegalovirus infection. TCRdb analysed the reads with MiXCR anew, one entry per CDR3 protein. The table includes 350,000 to 500,000 distinct CDR3 sequences, 25% to 40% detected once. Study results and caveats: CMV-specific TCR beta clonotypes restricted by HLA-C were the ones dominating the ex vivo response.

CDR3 length: 13 residues. CDR1 is SGHAT, CDR2 FQNNGV, per germline. V was clipped by 3 bases and J by 10 bases, with 13 bases between them. Source material: PBMCs. This clonotype was sampled from a human donor in good health (CMV status not recorded). Some clones in this sample may be carry-over from other donors' samples. The chain combines TRBV11-2 with TRBJ2-1; D is perhaps TRBD1 (6 bases). This chain's CDR3 is CASSFPDSIEQFF. CDR3 DNA: TGTGCCAGCAGCTTTCCGGACAGCATAGAGCAGTTCTTC. The full variable domain, its missing parts supplied by reference TRBV11-2 and TRBJ2-1, is EAGVAQSPRYKIIEKRQSVAFWCNPISGHATLYWYQQILGQGPKLLIQFQNNGVVDDSQLPKDRFSAERLKGVDSTLKIQPAKLEDSAVYLCASSFPDSIEQFFGPGTRLTVL.